This is a list of T cell receptor beta chains from one sample in a study of blood T cell repertoires in COVID-19. This table comes from immunoSEQ multiplex PCR, and its TCRdb copy is limited to in-frame clones, with some not included. The sample consists of fewer than 400,000 clones, around 90% of them appearing once. The sample consisted of PBMCs or T cells enriched from blood (not recorded which). The receptors derive from a man aged 60 to 69 who had recovered from COVID-19. CDR3s include the opening cysteine and the closing phenylalanine or tryptophan. The D gene is left open where the match is weak. The size of a clone is reported for some rows only, either as once, few or many, or as a class for expanded clones.

clone_size: .
d_call: .
v_call: TRBV9
j_call: TRBJ2-4
cdr3_aa: CASSVGISDENIQYF
cdr3_nt: TGTGCCAGCAGCGTAGGTATTAGCGACGAAAACATTCAGTACTTC

clone_size: few
d_call: .
v_call: TRBV5-6
j_call: TRBJ2-7
cdr3_aa: CASSLGDYPYEQYF
cdr3_nt: TGTGCCAGCAGCTTGGGCGACTATCCCTACGAGCAGTACTTC

clone_size: .
d_call: .
v_call: TRBV19
j_call: TRBJ1-2
cdr3_aa: CASSTVTGLVYGYTF
cdr3_nt: TGTGCCAGTAGTACGGTAACGGGTCTTGTCTATGGCTACACCTTC

clone_size: .
d_call: .
v_call: TRBV28
j_call: TRBJ1-1
cdr3_aa: CASSLSARHSEAFF
cdr3_nt: TGTGCCAGCAGTTTATCCGCCCGACATTCAGAAGCTTTCTTT

clone_size: .
d_call: .
v_call: TRBV28
j_call: TRBJ1-4
cdr3_aa: CASSFSAGQNEKLFF
cdr3_nt: TGTGCCAGCAGTTTCTCCGCAGGACAAAATGAAAAACTGTTTTTT

clone_size: once
d_call: .
v_call: TRBV6-5
j_call: TRBJ1-2
cdr3_aa: CASSSTGKANYGYTF
cdr3_nt: TGTGCCAGCAGTTCTACGGGAAAAGCTAACTATGGCTACACCTTC

clone_size: .
d_call: .
v_call: TRBV5-1
j_call: TRBJ2-2
cdr3_aa: CASSLTESHTGELFF
cdr3_nt: TGCGCCAGCAGCCTGACAGAGTCCCACACCGGGGAGCTGTTTTTT

clone_size: .
d_call: TRBD2
v_call: TRBV5-8
j_call: TRBJ2-3
cdr3_aa: CASSYQRAGGLADTQYF
cdr3_nt: TGTGCCAGCAGCTACCAACGGGCGGGAGGCCTGGCAGATACGCAGTATTTT

clone_size: .
d_call: TRBD1
v_call: TRBV3-1/TRBV3-2
j_call: TRBJ2-5
cdr3_aa: CASSQGTAQETQYF
cdr3_nt: TGTGCCAGCAGCCAGGGGACAGCTCAAGAGACCCAGTACTTC

clone_size: .
d_call: .
v_call: TRBV6-5
j_call: TRBJ1-5
cdr3_aa: CASRPQGRANQPQHF
cdr3_nt: TGTGCCAGCAGACCACAGGGTAGGGCCAATCAGCCCCAGCATTTT

clone_size: .
d_call: TRBD1
v_call: TRBV19
j_call: TRBJ1-2
cdr3_aa: CASRYRGNYGYTF
cdr3_nt: TGTGCCAGTAGATACAGGGGAAACTATGGCTACACCTTC

clone_size: .
d_call: TRBD1
v_call: TRBV5-8
j_call: TRBJ2-7
cdr3_aa: CASSLTTSTGGWYEQYF
cdr3_nt: TGTGCCAGCAGCTTGACAACCTCGACAGGGGGCTGGTACGAGCAGTACTTC

clone_size: .
d_call: .
v_call: TRBV5-6
j_call: TRBJ2-1
cdr3_aa: CASSHRRDLSYNEQFF
cdr3_nt: TGTGCCAGCAGCCACCGAAGAGATCTCTCCTACAATGAGCAGTTCTTC

clone_size: .
d_call: TRBD2
v_call: TRBV7-2
j_call: TRBJ2-3
cdr3_aa: CASSGSSGSRWTDTQYF
cdr3_nt: TGTGCCAGCAGCGGCAGTAGCGGGAGTAGGTGGACAGATACGCAGTATTTT

clone_size: .
d_call: TRBD1
v_call: TRBV7-3
j_call: TRBJ1-1
cdr3_aa: CASSATGSSTEAFF
cdr3_nt: TGTGCCAGCAGCGCGACAGGGTCGAGCACTGAAGCTTTCTTT

clone_size: .
d_call: TRBD1
v_call: TRBV2
j_call: TRBJ2-3
cdr3_aa: CASIQPTGGRPDTQYF
cdr3_nt: TGTGCCAGCATCCAGCCTACAGGGGGCCGGCCAGATACGCAGTATTTT

clone_size: .
d_call: TRBD1
v_call: TRBV7-2
j_call: TRBJ1-2
cdr3_aa: CASSSTGGGYTF
cdr3_nt: TGTGCCAGCAGCTCGACAGGGGGCGGCTACACCTTC

clone_size: .
d_call: TRBD1
v_call: TRBV28
j_call: TRBJ2-3
cdr3_aa: CASSFPGQGADTQYF
cdr3_nt: TGTGCCAGCAGTTTTCCGGGACAGGGGGCTGATACGCAGTATTTT

clone_size: .
d_call: .
v_call: TRBV5-4
j_call: TRBJ2-7
cdr3_aa: CASSQDTYEQYF
cdr3_nt: TGTGCCAGCAGCCAGGACACCTACGAGCAGTACTTC

clone_size: .
d_call: TRBD2
v_call: TRBV5-6
j_call: TRBJ2-1
cdr3_aa: CASSLGFGGRALNEQFF
cdr3_nt: TGTGCCAGCAGCTTGGGTTTTGGCGGGAGGGCCTTAAATGAGCAGTTCTTC

clone_size: .
d_call: TRBD1
v_call: TRBV28
j_call: TRBJ1-2
cdr3_aa: CASSLRAGGVYGYTF
cdr3_nt: TGTGCCAGCAGTTTACGGGCAGGGGGCGTCTATGGCTACACCTTC

clone_size: .
d_call: TRBD2
v_call: TRBV9
j_call: TRBJ2-5
cdr3_aa: CASSFGLGQETQYF
cdr3_nt: TGTGCCAGCAGCTTTGGACTAGGACAAGAGACCCAGTACTTC

clone_size: .
d_call: TRBD2
v_call: TRBV7-9
j_call: TRBJ2-7
cdr3_aa: CASSLAGVFAQYF
cdr3_nt: TGTGCCAGCAGCTTGGCGGGAGTATTCGCGCAGTACTTC

clone_size: .
d_call: TRBD2
v_call: TRBV3-1/TRBV3-2
j_call: TRBJ2-1
cdr3_aa: CASSIPGLAGVSYNEQFF
cdr3_nt: TGTGCCAGCAGCATTCCGGGACTAGCGGGGGTGTCCTACAATGAGCAGTTCTTC

clone_size: once
d_call: .
v_call: TRBV6-5
j_call: TRBJ2-5
cdr3_aa: CASSSRGRETQYF
cdr3_nt: TGTGCCAGCAGTTCCAGGGGTCGGGAGACCCAGTACTTC

clone_size: .
d_call: .
v_call: TRBV9
j_call: TRBJ2-2
cdr3_aa: CASSSPRGVQGELFF
cdr3_nt: TGTGCCAGCAGCTCCCCCCGCGGAGTCCAGGGGGAGCTGTTTTTT

clone_size: few
d_call: TRBD1
v_call: TRBV19
j_call: TRBJ2-2
cdr3_aa: CASSTRGQGASTGELFF
cdr3_nt: TGTGCCAGTAGTACCCGAGGGCAGGGGGCTAGCACCGGGGAGCTGTTTTTT

clone_size: .
d_call: TRBD1
v_call: TRBV6-5
j_call: TRBJ2-6
cdr3_aa: CASRQQGTGANVLTF
cdr3_nt: TGTGCCAGCAGACAACAGGGGACTGGGGCCAACGTCCTGACTTTC

clone_size: .
d_call: .
v_call: TRBV28
j_call: TRBJ1-1
cdr3_aa: CAILHTANTEAFF
cdr3_nt: TGTGCCATCCTCCACACAGCGAACACTGAAGCTTTCTTT

clone_size: .
d_call: .
v_call: TRBV9
j_call: TRBJ1-1
cdr3_aa: CASSVTGANTEAFF
cdr3_nt: TGTGCCAGCAGCGTAACAGGAGCGAACACTGAAGCTTTCTTT

clone_size: .
d_call: TRBD1
v_call: TRBV6-5
j_call: TRBJ1-1
cdr3_aa: CASSYSNRGLTEAFF
cdr3_nt: TGTGCCAGCAGTTACTCGAACAGGGGACTCACTGAAGCTTTCTTT

clone_size: .
d_call: TRBD2
v_call: TRBV9
j_call: TRBJ2-1
cdr3_aa: CASSVGTSFEQFF
cdr3_nt: TGTGCCAGCAGCGTGGGGACTAGTTTTGAGCAGTTCTTC

clone_size: .
d_call: TRBD1
v_call: TRBV9
j_call: TRBJ2-1
cdr3_aa: CASSPTGTGVYNEQFF
cdr3_nt: TGTGCCAGCAGCCCGACCGGGACAGGGGTTTACAATGAGCAGTTCTTC

clone_size: .
d_call: TRBD1
v_call: TRBV4-2
j_call: TRBJ1-4
cdr3_aa: CASSRTRTGATTNEKLFF
cdr3_nt: TGTGCCAGCAGCCGCACAAGGACAGGTGCAACAACTAATGAAAAACTGTTTTTT

clone_size: .
d_call: TRBD2
v_call: TRBV7-9
j_call: TRBJ2-5
cdr3_aa: CASSFTPRDYYQETQYF
cdr3_nt: TGTGCCAGCAGCTTTACCCCGAGGGACTACTACCAAGAGACCCAGTACTTC

clone_size: .
d_call: .
v_call: TRBV7-2
j_call: TRBJ1-3
cdr3_aa: CASSGNSGNTIYF
cdr3_nt: TGTGCCAGCAGCGGAAATAGCGGAAACACCATATATTTT

clone_size: .
d_call: TRBD2
v_call: TRBV19
j_call: TRBJ2-1
cdr3_aa: CASSIIPSGRNEQFF
cdr3_nt: TGTGCCAGTAGTATTATACCTAGCGGGAGAAATGAGCAGTTCTTC

clone_size: .
d_call: TRBD1
v_call: TRBV7-8
j_call: TRBJ1-3
cdr3_aa: CASSPRQGSGSGNTIYF
cdr3_nt: TGTGCCAGCAGCCCCCGACAGGGCTCAGGGTCTGGAAACACCATATATTTT

clone_size: .
d_call: .
v_call: TRBV4-2
j_call: TRBJ2-2
cdr3_aa: CASSQDRGTGELFF
cdr3_nt: TGTGCCAGCAGCCAAGATCGGGGCACCGGGGAGCTGTTTTTT

clone_size: once
d_call: .
v_call: TRBV5-6
j_call: TRBJ2-1
cdr3_aa: CASSWGPEEQFF
cdr3_nt: TGTGCCAGCAGCTGGGGGCCAGAGGAGCAGTTCTTC

clone_size: once
d_call: TRBD2
v_call: TRBV6-1
j_call: TRBJ2-5
cdr3_aa: CASSEAILAGARRTQYF
cdr3_nt: TGTGCCAGCAGTGAAGCGATACTAGCGGGAGCGAGACGGACCCAGTACTTC

clone_size: .
d_call: TRBD2
v_call: TRBV9
j_call: TRBJ2-7
cdr3_aa: CASSTFSAGSYYEQYF
cdr3_nt: TGTGCCAGCAGCACCTTCTCAGCGGGGTCCTACTACGAGCAGTACTTC

clone_size: .
d_call: TRBD1
v_call: TRBV4-2
j_call: TRBJ1-4
cdr3_aa: CASSQLPRQGRLSSEKLFF
cdr3_nt: TGTGCCAGCAGCCAGCTCCCCAGACAGGGCCGGTTATCAAGTGAAAAACTGTTTTTT

clone_size: .
d_call: TRBD1
v_call: TRBV6-5
j_call: TRBJ2-5
cdr3_aa: CASRVRGRGETQYF
cdr3_nt: TGTGCCAGCAGGGTCAGGGGGCGCGGAGAGACCCAGTACTTC

clone_size: few
d_call: TRBD1
v_call: TRBV6-5
j_call: TRBJ1-5
cdr3_aa: CASSLDSEGAKPQHF
cdr3_nt: TGTGCCAGCAGCTTAGATTCGGAGGGGGCGAAGCCCCAGCATTTT

clone_size: .
d_call: TRBD2
v_call: TRBV5-1
j_call: TRBJ2-7
cdr3_aa: CASGREGYEQYF
cdr3_nt: TGCGCCAGCGGTCGGGAGGGGTACGAGCAGTACTTC

clone_size: .
d_call: .
v_call: TRBV7-3
j_call: TRBJ2-1
cdr3_aa: CASSFPGTPMEQFF
cdr3_nt: TGTGCCAGCAGCTTCCCCGGGACTCCAATGGAGCAGTTCTTC

clone_size: .
d_call: .
v_call: TRBV7-9
j_call: TRBJ1-3
cdr3_aa: CASSSVGNTIYF
cdr3_nt: TGTGCCAGCAGCTCGGTGGGAAACACCATATATTTT

clone_size: .
d_call: .
v_call: TRBV12-3/TRBV12-4
j_call: TRBJ1-3
cdr3_aa: CASSVGNTIYF
cdr3_nt: TGTGCCAGCTCTGTGGGAAACACCATATATTTT

clone_size: .
d_call: .
v_call: TRBV6-2/TRBV6-3
j_call: TRBJ2-7
cdr3_aa: CASSYSSGSSYEQYF
cdr3_nt: TGTGCCAGCAGTTACTCGAGCGGGTCCTCCTACGAGCAGTACTTC

clone_size: .
d_call: .
v_call: TRBV28
j_call: TRBJ2-3
cdr3_aa: CASSFFQQLADTQYF
cdr3_nt: TGTGCCAGCAGTTTTTTCCAGCAGTTAGCCGATACGCAGTATTTT

clone_size: .
d_call: TRBD1
v_call: TRBV19
j_call: TRBJ1-2
cdr3_aa: CASSIAGQGNYGYTF
cdr3_nt: TGTGCCAGTAGTATTGCGGGACAGGGTAACTATGGCTACACCTTC

clone_size: once
d_call: TRBD1
v_call: TRBV4-3
j_call: TRBJ2-5
cdr3_aa: CASSQDSGGETQYF
cdr3_nt: TGCGCCAGCAGCCAAGATTCAGGGGGTGAGACCCAGTACTTC

clone_size: few
d_call: .
v_call: TRBV12-3/TRBV12-4
j_call: TRBJ1-2
cdr3_aa: CASSAYGGYTF
cdr3_nt: TGTGCCAGCAGCGCATACGGTGGCTACACCTTC

clone_size: .
d_call: .
v_call: TRBV28
j_call: TRBJ1-4
cdr3_aa: CASSFNPGRGEKLFF
cdr3_nt: TGTGCCAGCAGTTTCAATCCGGGGCGGGGTGAAAAACTGTTTTTT

clone_size: .
d_call: TRBD1
v_call: TRBV28
j_call: TRBJ2-1
cdr3_aa: CASSSLGTGLLEQFF
cdr3_nt: TGTGCCAGCAGTTCCTTAGGGACAGGGCTTTTGGAGCAGTTCTTC